This TCR beta chain was identified in a study of blood T cell repertoires in COVID-19. Study overall: The cDNA or gDNA used as material had been derived from T cells, B-cell-depleted T cells, or PBMCs.

Per the authors' pipeline: Nucleated cell counts were estimated from reference gene primer amplification. TCRdb keeps only in-frame clones here, not all; method: immunoSEQ multiplex PCR. D and trimming were read from the DNA, whereas the V and J calls and clone size are those reported in that table. This table holds 120,000 to 150,000 clones, 88% found once. Adults between roughly 18 and 89 years of age took part from under 30 US areas. Participant-given clinical history determined each cohort assignment. What was sequenced was PBMCs or T cells enriched from blood (not recorded which). The TCR originated in a woman in her 30s with acute COVID-19.

The CDR3 sequence: CASSSQRGLGYTF. The CDR3 DNA sequence: TGTGCCAGCAGTTCCCAGAGGGGGCTGGGCTACACCTTC. The chain recombines TRBV12-3 or TRBV12-4 with TRBJ1-2; 7 bases are a match to TRBD1. V dropped 4 bases and J dropped 8; count of bases not matched to a gene: 7. This CDR3 contains 13 residues.